This T cell receptor beta chain was captured by sequencing in a study of TIL therapy for anti-PD-1-resistant metastatic lung cancer. About the research overall: Median tumor PD-L1 proportion score was roughly 5.8%.

This was the immunoSEQ v3 assay. Clones were read by immunoSEQ multiplex PCR, and TCRdb kept only the in-frame ones, dropping some. The data hold roughly 16,000 clones, with roughly 82% observed a single time. This sample's time point: pre-treatment sample, taken before nivolumab and TIL therapy. Germline-derived CDR1 and CDR2 are MGHRA and YSYEKL. The V end lost 1 base, the J end lost 3 bases, and 18 bases lay between the germline ends. This CDR3 comprises 18 residues. The receptor comes from a person aged 25 to 85 with non-small cell lung cancer. Here the sequenced sample was blood, taken at baseline. V usage is TRBV4-1 and J usage is TRBJ1-4; TRBD1 might be the D (5 bases). CDR3 protein: CASSQVSARERSNEKLFF. Here the CDR3 DNA reads TGCGCCAGCAGCCAAGTATCAGCCAGGGAAAGGTCTAATGAAAAACTGTTTTTT.